This TCR beta chain was obtained from a study of blood T cell repertoires in COVID-19. Study as a whole: COVID-19 samples collected from the United States, Italy and Spain covered acute and convalescent phases.

Trimming took 8 bases from V and 5 from J; bases not matched to a gene: 12. The CDR3 is made up of 18 amino acids. Germline V gene data show CDR1 as SEHNR and CDR2 as FQNEAQ (reference sequence). This table comes from immunoSEQ multiplex PCR, and its TCRdb copy is limited to in-frame clones, with some not included. The sample includes over 120,000 clones, approximately 80% of them seen just once. This chain links TRBV7-9 with TRBJ2-1, with 16 bases identical to TRBD2. Material: peripheral blood. This receptor was taken from a human donor in a cohort sampled during active COVID-19. As DNA, the CDR3 is TGTGCCAGCGCCTCGGGACTAGCGGGAGGGAATGGAAACAATGAGCAGTTCTTC. Translating gives CASASGLAGGNGNNEQFF.